This entry features one TCR beta chain sequence. Germline CDR1 and CDR2: SGHAT and FQNNGV. There are 18 residues in the CDR3. Trimming took 4 bases from V and 0 from J; bases not matched to a gene: 8. Participants were aged about 18 to 100 years from approximately 23 US areas. The data originate from a study of blood T cell repertoires in COVID-19. In the study's own analysis: Amplification of reference gene primers was used by the study to estimate nucleated cell counts. Sequenced by immunoSEQ multiplex PCR; TCRdb stores in-frame clones only, minus some. The D gene and trimming were derived from the DNA, and the V and J assignments and clone size from that table. The table has around 280,000 clones, 90% seen once; the top ten hold about 1.8%.

Sequences were obtained from PBMCs or T cells enriched from blood (not recorded which). This clonotype originated in a woman aged 18-29 years with acute COVID-19. The chain recombines TRBV11-2 with TRBJ1-3; 11 bases line up with TRBD1. The CDR3 bases are TGTGCCAGCAGCTCGGGACAGGGGGTCCTCTCCTCTGGAAACACCATATATTTT. Translation: CASSSGQGVLSSGNTIYF.